This entry lists 22 T cell receptor beta chains sequenced from one sample in a study of graft-versus-host responses after intestinal transplantation. Only in-frame clones appear in the TCRdb table, and some are missing; sequencing was by immunoSEQ multiplex PCR. The sample contains tens of thousands of clones, nearly 90% of which appear only once. Which antigens these TCRs recognize remains unknown. Sequenced here: unstimulated CD8+ T cells sorted from spleen or lymph node cells, sampled before transplant. The receptors originated from a human donor who was the organ donor for an intestinal transplant.

The chain employs TRBV19 and TRBJ2-3; 8 nucleotides line up with TRBD2. The trim removed 3 bases at V and 5 bases at J, leaving 7 bases unmatched. Germline V gives CDR1 LNHDA, CDR2 SQIVND (reference sequence). This CDR3 contains 15 residues. As DNA, the CDR3 is TGTGCCAGTAGTATGGTAAGCGGGGGAGGAGATACGCAGTATTTT. Its protein product is CASSMVSGGGDTQYF. The full variable domain, its missing parts supplied by reference TRBV19 and TRBJ2-3, is DGGITQSPKYLFRKEGQNVTLSCEQNLNHDAMYWYRQDPGQGLRLIYYSQIVNDFQKGDIAEGYSVSREKKESFPLTVTSAQKNPTAFYLCASSMVSGGGDTQYFGPGTRLTVL.

The chain employs TRBV9 and TRBJ1-2; 7 nucleotides align to TRBD1. The CDR3 spans 16 residues. The ends lost 5 bases at V and 0 bases at J; junction bases unmatched: 10. CDR1 is SGDLS, CDR2 YYNGEE, per germline. This CDR3 is CASSDNSGQTNYGYTF. The CDR3 region has the DNA TGTGCCAGCAGTGACAACTCGGGACAGACTAACTATGGCTACACCTTC.

V gene TRBV5-1 combines with J gene TRBJ2-1; TRBD2 matches at 7 bases. V was clipped by 3 bases and J by 8 bases; unmatched bases: 8. The CDR3 is made up of 14 amino acids. Germline V lookup: CDR1 SGHRS, CDR2 YFSETQ. As DNA, the CDR3 is TGCGCCAGCAGCTGGCTAGCGGCCAGCGATGAGCAGTTCTTC. This gives the protein CASSWLAASDEQFF. Full variable domain (missing parts from reference TRBV5-1 and TRBJ2-1): KAGVTQTPRYLIKTRGQQVTLSCSPISGHRSVSWYQQTPGQGLQFLFEYFSETQRNKGNFPGRFSGRQFSNSRSEMNVSTLELGDSALYLCASSWLAASDEQFFGPGTRLTVL.

V usage is TRBV6-5 and J usage is TRBJ2-1; 8 bases are a match to TRBD1. CDR3 length: 14 amino acids. The V gene's germline CDR1 is MNHEY and CDR2 SVGAGI. V lost 8 bases to trimming and J lost 2 bases; unmatched junction nucleotides: 5. CDR3 protein: CASGGQGPYNEQFF. The CDR3 bases are TGTGCCAGCGGAGGACAGGGCCCCTACAATGAGCAGTTCTTC.

The chain joins TRBV2 to TRBJ2-1; 13 bases line up with TRBD2. The V gene's germline CDR1 is SNHLY and CDR2 FYNNEI. The CDR3 is made up of 18 amino acids. The trim removed 7 bases at V and 3 bases at J, leaving 12 bases unmatched. CDR3 sequence: CASIGLAGADAYYNEQFF. For the CDR3, the DNA is TGTGCCAGCATCGGACTAGCGGGGGCCGACGCCTACTACAATGAGCAGTTCTTC.

CDR3 in amino acids: CASNPLSGSYNEQFF. As DNA, the CDR3 is TGTGCCAGCAATCCCCTCTCGGGCTCCTACAATGAGCAGTTCTTC. The rearrangement joins TRBV28 to TRBJ2-1; D gene ambiguous. The germline V gene encodes CDR1 MDHEN and CDR2 SYDVKM. The CDR3 runs 15 residues. The ends were cut back, 7 bases at V and 0 bases at J, with 13 bases in the middle.

This chain uses TRBV19 with TRBJ2-3; 8 positions match TRBD2. The CDR3 consists of 14 residues. Per the germline V gene, CDR1 is LNHDA and CDR2 is SQIVND (reference sequence). J was trimmed by 4 bases and V by 6 bases; bases with no gene match: 6. In DNA form, the CDR3 reads TGTGCCAGTAGAGTTCGCGGGGGGCCAGATACGCAGTATTTT. Translated: CASRVRGGPDTQYF.

The rearrangement links TRBV6-1 to TRBJ2-3; 7 bases are a match to TRBD1. V trimming: 2 bases; J trimming: 4 bases; junction bases outside the gene matches: 3. CDR1 is MNHNS and CDR2 is SASEGT in the germline V gene. The CDR3 has 14 amino acids. The chain's CDR3 is CASSESTGADTQYF. DNA of the CDR3: TGTGCCAGCAGTGAAAGCACAGGGGCAGATACGCAGTATTTT.

V is TRBV7-6 and J is TRBJ2-1; 11 bases agree with TRBD2. This CDR3 spans 15 amino acids. Trimming took 5 bases from V and 4 from J; bases not matched to a gene: 4. Per germline, CDR1 SGHVS and CDR2 FNYEAQ. CDR3 sequence (DNA): TGTGCCAGCAGCAGACTAGCGGGGCATTACAATGAGCAGTTCTTC. Translated, it gives CASSRLAGHYNEQFF.

The V gene is TRBV7-9, the J gene TRBJ1-6; 8 nucleotides align to TRBD1. The CDR3 runs to 15 residues. CDR1 and CDR2 (germline): SEHNR, FQNEAQ (reference sequence). The junction had 7 bases not matched to a gene; V was cut back by 5 bases and J by 7 bases. The CDR3, as DNA: TGTGCCAGCAGCCTAGGACAGGGTGGGAATTCACCCCTCCACTTT. Residues: CASSLGQGGNSPLHF.

The chain uses TRBV4-2 and TRBJ2-5, with a possible D match to TRBD2 (7 bases). CDR1 and CDR2 (germline): LGHNA, YNFKEQ. Between the trimmed V and J ends, which lost 2 bases and 1 base, there was a span of 14 bases. CDR3 size: 16 residues. Here the CDR3 reads CASSQLRGPGQETQYF. The CDR3 region has the DNA TGTGCCAGCAGCCAATTGCGGGGGCCCGGCCAAGAGACCCAGTACTTC.

The gene calls are TRBV7-9 and TRBJ2-3, with 7 bases fitting TRBD2. The V and J ends lost 1 base and 0 bases, in that order; junction bases with no gene match: 7. CDR1 is SEHNR, CDR2 FQNEAQ, per germline (reference sequence). The CDR3 extends over 17 amino acids. CDR3 bases: TGTGCCAGCAGCTTAGTCAGTTGGGGGGGAAGCACAGATACGCAGTATTTT. This codes for CASSLVSWGGSTDTQYF.

This chain joins TRBV6-5 and TRBJ2-5; the D gene is possibly TRBD2 (7 bases). CDR3 length: 15 amino acids. V was pared by 2 bases and J by 0 bases, with 10 bases between. Germline assignment: CDR1 MNHEY and CDR2 SVGAGI. This chain's CDR3 is CASSYGGGHQETQYF. CDR3 coding DNA: TGTGCCAGCAGTTACGGCGGGGGCCACCAAGAGACCCAGTACTTC.

Here the CDR3 reads CASSSGGEFGNTIYF. In DNA, the CDR3 is TGTGCCAGCAGCAGCGGAGGGGAGTTTGGAAACACCATATATTTT. The chain is built from TRBV7-6 and TRBJ1-3; possibly TRBD1 for D (5 bases). The CDR3 sequence is 15 residues long. Trimming removed 5 bases from V and 3 bases from J, with 14 bases in between. The germline CDR1 and CDR2 sequences are SGHVS and FNYEAQ.

The chain carries TRBV7-9 and TRBJ1-2; 9 bases agree with TRBD1. Per germline, CDR1 SEHNR and CDR2 FQNEAQ (reference sequence). J was trimmed by 8 bases and V by 5 bases; bases with no gene match: 12. CDR3 length: 15 amino acids. The DNA of the CDR3 is TGTGCCAGCAGCCCCACCGGGACAGGGCAAGGAGGCTACACCTTC. It codes for CASSPTGTGQGGYTF.

The chain recombines TRBV25-1 with TRBJ1-3; no clear D. Germline V gene data show CDR1 as MGHDK and CDR2 as SYGVNS. Trimming left V 0 bases short and J 4 bases short, with 13 bases between. The CDR3 loop spans 16 amino acids. This chain's CDR3 is CASSEYGQPGGNTIYF. As DNA, the CDR3 is TGTGCCAGCAGTGAATATGGGCAACCGGGGGGAAACACCATATATTTT. The full variable domain, its missing parts supplied by reference TRBV25-1 and TRBJ1-3, is EADIYQTPRYLVIGTGKKITLECSQTMGHDKMYWYQQDPGMELHLIHYSYGVNSTEKGDLSSESTVSRIRTEHFPLTLESARPSHTSQYLCASSEYGQPGGNTIYFGEGSWLTVV.

This sequence joins TRBV4-2 and TRBJ2-3, with 14 bases aligning to TRBD2. With V trimmed by 2 bases and J by 2 bases, 3 bases remained unmatched. Germline CDR1 and CDR2: LGHNA and YNFKEQ. The CDR3 consists of 17 residues. In DNA, the CDR3 is TGTGCCAGCAGCCAACTGACTAGCGGGGGGGACACAGATACGCAGTATTTT. Protein: CASSQLTSGGDTDTQYF.

The chain carries TRBV2 and TRBJ2-2; D may be TRBD1 (6 bases). This CDR3 spans 15 amino acids. Trimming removed 1 base from V and 5 bases from J, with 11 bases in between. Germline assignment: CDR1 SNHLY and CDR2 FYNNEI. CDR3 DNA: TGTGCCAGCAGTGAAGAACAGGGTATGACCGGGGAGCTGTTTTTT. Its translation is CASSEEQGMTGELFF. Using reference TRBV2 and TRBJ2-2 for the parts outside the CDR3, the full variable domain is EPEVTQTPSHQVTQMGQEVILRCVPISNHLYFYWYRQILGQKVEFLVSFYNNEISEKSEIFDDQFSVERPDGSNFTLKIRSTKLEDSAMYFCASSEEQGMTGELFFGEGSRLTVL.

The chain recombines TRBV11-2 with TRBJ1-2; D might be TRBD1 (5 bases). The V gene lost 5 bases and the J gene lost 4 bases, with 20 bases spanning the gap. The CDR3 has 16 residues. Germline V gene lookup returns CDR1 SGHAT and CDR2 FQNNGV. The CDR3 region is CASSPIRRGKPYGYTF. CDR3 in DNA: TGTGCCAGCAGCCCCATTCGTCGGGGGAAACCCTATGGCTACACCTTC. Based on the CDR3 plus reference TRBV11-2 and TRBJ1-2, the full variable domain is EAGVAQSPRYKIIEKRQSVAFWCNPISGHATLYWYQQILGQGPKLLIQFQNNGVVDDSQLPKDRFSAERLKGVDSTLKIQPAKLEDSAVYLCASSPIRRGKPYGYTFGSGTRLTVV.

The chain uses TRBV28 and TRBJ1-5; TRBD1 is a possible D gene (6 bases). Germline V gene data show CDR1 as MDHEN and CDR2 as SYDVKM. The CDR3 totals 16 residues. Deletions cut 0 bases from V and 0 bases from J, with 9 bases between. As DNA, the CDR3 is TGTGCCAGCAGTTTATGGCAGGGGTCTAGCAATCAGCCCCAGCATTTT. This codes for CASSLWQGSSNQPQHF.

This chain joins TRBV28 and TRBJ1-2; D possibly corresponds to TRBD1 (5 bases). With 3 bases removed from V and 6 bases from J, the gap between germline ends came to 14 bases. Germline assignment: CDR1 MDHEN and CDR2 SYDVKM. The CDR3 is 14 amino acids. CDR3 amino acids: CASSLFAGMDGYTF. In nucleotides, the CDR3 is TGTGCCAGCAGTTTGTTCGCAGGGATGGATGGCTACACCTTC.

V is TRBV7-8 and J is TRBJ2-4; perhaps TRBD2 as D (6 bases). The CDR3 covers 17 residues. Germline V gene data show CDR1 as SGHVS and CDR2 as FQNEAQ. The V end was cut by 1 base, the J end by 2 bases, with 15 bases between. Here the CDR3 reads CASSLGRAAGSKNIQYF. For the CDR3, the DNA is TGTGCCAGCAGCTTAGGTCGTGCGGCGGGGTCCAAAAACATTCAGTACTTC.